This T cell receptor beta chain was documented in a study of early T cells in non-severe SARS-CoV-2 infection. Study-wide background: The sequenced material was bulk RNA from unsorted whole blood, and its chains were unpaired.

Individual cDNA molecules were tagged with unique molecular identifiers. MiXCR was run by TCRdb on the 5' RACE reads, yielding one entry per CDR3 protein. The sample shows approximately 65,000 distinct CDR3 sequences, approximately 15% of them seen only once. The CDR3 loop spans 14 amino acids. Between the trimmed V and J ends, which lost 5 bases and 5 bases, there was a span of 13 bases. Per the germline V gene, CDR1 is SGHVS and CDR2 is FNYEAQ. The study's findings and limits: Private and CD4 specificities were missed by VDJdb matching, skewed to anti-spike CD8.

Note on this clonotype: Its specificity is not known.

V gene TRBV7-6 combines with J gene TRBJ1-5, with a tentative D call TRBD1 (6 bases). The source is an adult who was a healthcare worker with PCR-confirmed SARS-CoV-2 infection or an uninfected control (not recorded which). Sequences were obtained from whole blood. CDR3 sequence (DNA): TGTGCCAGCAGCCACTCAGGGGAAGATCAGCCCCAGCATTTT. Residues: CASSHSGEDQPQHF. Combining the CDR3 with reference TRBV7-6 and TRBJ1-5 gives the whole variable domain GAGVSQSPRYKVTKRGQDVALRCDPISGHVSLYWYRQALGQGPEFLTYFNYEAQQDKSGLPNDRFSAERPEGSISTLTIQRTEQRDSAMYRCASSHSGEDQPQHFGDGTRLSIL.